The present TCR beta chain was sequenced within a study of T cells in Graves' hyperthyroidism and ophthalmopathy. What was amplified from RNA transcripts were TCR beta CDR3 regions. Initially, a first-round RT-PCR of the TCR CDR3 employed the HTBI primer set. Each CDR3 protein is one row after TCRdb ran MiXCR on the multiplex PCR reads. The table lists 450,000 to 700,000 distinct CDR3 sequences, around 46% of them singletons. Per the germline V gene, CDR1 is DFQATT and CDR2 is SNEGSKA (reference sequence). The CDR3 length is 16 residues. Losses at the gene ends were 3 bases for V and 5 bases for J; bases not matched to a gene: 11. This clonotype has ten or more counts. Its antigen is unknown. Study-wide findings and caveats: Onset of ophthalmopathy came a median 6.5 months after the model predicted it. Ophthalmopathy was told apart from stable hyperthyroidism by a 13 V-J model. In the blood, most expanded thyroid clonotypes above 0.001 appeared as well.

Uncontrolled infection, other autoimmune disease, pregnancy or lactation excluded patients. The sample consisted of peripheral blood or thyroid tissue (not recorded which). The TCR sequence derives from a young woman with Graves' hyperthyroidism. The V and J genes are TRBV20-1 and TRBJ2-7; 12 bases agree with TRBD2. This CDR3 is CSARDTTSGRLHEQYF. In DNA form, the CDR3 reads TGCAGTGCTAGGGATACAACTAGCGGGAGGCTCCACGAGCAGTACTTC.